This entry lists 7 T cell receptor beta chains sequenced from one sample in a study of T cell responses to AZD1222 COVID-19 vaccine. TCRdb's copy holds only in-frame clones and misses some; the assay was immunoSEQ multiplex PCR. Of 150,000 or so clones in the sample, roughly 91% are singletons; the top ten hold more than 8.5%. The sequenced sample was peripheral blood, obtained on day 0 of AZD1222 vaccination. These receptors were taken from an adult in good health.

This chain connects TRBV18 to TRBJ1-5, with D unresolved. Germline V gene sequence: CDR1 KGHSH, CDR2 LQKENI. CDR3 length equals 14 residues. Trimming left V 2 bases short and J 2 bases short, with 7 bases between. CDR3 residues: CASSPGGRNQPQHF. The CDR3 DNA is TGTGCCAGCTCACCAGGAGGACGCAATCAGCCCCAGCATTTT.

The rearrangement uses TRBV30 and TRBJ2-2; no firm D call. Germline V gene lookup returns CDR1 GTSNPN and CDR2 SVGIG (reference sequence). V lost 2 bases to trimming and J lost 6 bases, with 13 bases between them. CDR3 size: 14 residues. This chain's CDR3 is CAWSLRAWAGELFF. CDR3 in DNA: TGTGCCTGGAGTCTCCGAGCGTGGGCCGGGGAGCTGTTTTTT.

The V call is TRBV5-8, the J call TRBJ2-5; D is possibly TRBD1 (5 bases). The germline V and J ends were trimmed by 2 bases and 2 bases, with 13 bases remaining between them. CDR3 length: 15 amino acids. Germline assignment: CDR1 SGHTS and CDR2 YDEGEE. CDR3 sequence: CASSLYLQGQETQYF. CDR3 coding DNA: TGTGCCAGCAGCTTATATCTCCAGGGACAAGAGACCCAGTACTTC.

The chain carries TRBV5-1 and TRBJ1-4, with D maybe TRBD1 (6 bases). The germline V gene has CDR1 SGHRS and CDR2 YFSETQ. This CDR3 spans 15 amino acids. Trimming took off 0 bases at V and 5 bases at J, with 11 bases between the two ends. The CDR3 region has the DNA TGCGCCAGCAGCTTGGCCGGGCAGGGGAATGAAAAACTGTTTTTT. Protein product: CASSLAGQGNEKLFF.

This sequence joins TRBV6-5 and TRBJ1-1; the D is unclear. V was pared by 8 bases and J by 2 bases, with 12 bases between. Germline V lookup: CDR1 MNHEY, CDR2 SVGAGI. The CDR3 has 13 amino acids. CDR3 sequence (DNA): TGTGCCAGCGGACTCTATGTTAACACTGAAGCTTTCTTT. This encodes CASGLYVNTEAFF.

The gene calls are TRBV5-6 and TRBJ2-3; D not resolved. Trimming stripped 0 bases from V and 4 bases from J, with 9 bases between. This CDR3 contains 14 residues. Germline values: CDR1 SGHDT, CDR2 YYEEEE. The CDR3 region is CASSLAGFADTQYF. CDR3 in DNA: TGTGCCAGCAGCTTGGCAGGATTCGCAGATACGCAGTATTTT.

The rearrangement links TRBV28 to TRBJ1-4, with 7 bases lining up with TRBD1. Per the germline V gene, CDR1 is MDHEN and CDR2 is SYDVKM. Trimming at V came to 5 bases and at J to 2 bases, leaving 2 bases not matched to a gene. The CDR3 totals 14 residues. The CDR3 reads CASSPGGTNEKLFF. CDR3 nucleotides: TGTGCCAGCAGTCCAGGGGGGACTAATGAAAAACTGTTTTTT.